This T cell receptor (beta chain) was recorded in a study of blood T cell repertoires in COVID-19. Across the whole study: Spain, Italy and the United States supplied samples that represented acute and convalescent COVID-19.

The method was immunoSEQ multiplex PCR; TCRdb's version includes in-frame clones alone and lacks a portion of them. Of 60,000 to 75,000 clones in the sample, about 66% were seen once. Germline loops: CDR1 SQVTM, CDR2 ANQGSEA. The CDR3 loop spans 10 amino acids. Trimming removed 6 bases from V and 8 bases from J, with 10 bases in between. Individuals drawn from around 25 US areas were roughly 18 to 89 years old. Assignment of participants to cohorts was predicated upon participant-reported clinical history. Within 2 weeks before study entry, exposed participants met a COVID-19 case. This receptor was identified in a woman in her sixties or seventies who had been exposed to COVID-19. Sequenced input: PBMCs or T cells enriched from blood (not recorded which). V usage is TRBV29-1 and J usage is TRBJ2-5, with a tentative D call TRBD2 (5 bases). The CDR3 loop reads CSVPSGTQYF. The CDR3 coding sequence is TGCAGCGTCCCTTCGGGAACCCAGTACTTC. The variable domain in full, with the rest retrieved from reference TRBV29-1 and TRBJ2-5, is SAVISQKPSRDICQRGTSLTIQCQVDSQVTMMFWYRQQPGQSLTLIATANQGSEATYESGFVIDKFPISRPNLTFSTLTVSNMSPEDSSIYLCSVPSGTQYFGPGTRLLVL.